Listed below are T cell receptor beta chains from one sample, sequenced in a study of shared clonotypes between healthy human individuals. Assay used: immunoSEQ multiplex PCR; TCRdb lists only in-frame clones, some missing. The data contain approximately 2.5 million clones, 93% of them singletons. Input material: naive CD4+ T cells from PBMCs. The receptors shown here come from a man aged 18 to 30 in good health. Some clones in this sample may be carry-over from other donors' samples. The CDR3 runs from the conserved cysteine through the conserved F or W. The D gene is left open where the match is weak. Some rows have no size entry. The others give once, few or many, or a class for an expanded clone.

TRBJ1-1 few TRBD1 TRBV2 TGTGCCAGCGGGGACAGAGTGAACACTGAAGCTTTCTTT CASGDRVNTEAFF
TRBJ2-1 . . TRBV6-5 TGTGCCAGCAGTTCTCACATTTTCGATGAGCAGTTCTTC CASSSHIFDEQFF
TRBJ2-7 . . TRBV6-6 TGTGCCAGCAGTTATGTCGCTACTACCTACGAGCAGTACTTC CASSYVATTYEQYF
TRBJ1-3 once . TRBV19 TGTGCCAGTAGTATCGATCGGGCCTCTGGAAACACCATATATTTT CASSIDRASGNTIYF
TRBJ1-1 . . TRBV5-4 TGTGCCAGCAGCCAGCAGTCTACCGGTCGAACTGAAGCTTTCTTT CASSQQSTGRTEAFF
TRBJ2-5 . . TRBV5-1 TGCGCCAGCAGCACGATTGGACCCCCGAGGGAGACCCAGTACTTC CASSTIGPPRETQYF
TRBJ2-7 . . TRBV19 TGTGCCAGTAGTATCAGGGACTTCTCCTACGAGCAGTACTTC CASSIRDFSYEQYF
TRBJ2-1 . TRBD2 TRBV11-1 TGTGCCAGCAGCTTAGCACTAGCGGTCTACAATGAGCAGTTCTTC CASSLALAVYNEQFF
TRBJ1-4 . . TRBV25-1 TGTGCCAGCAGTGAATCGGGCAGGGGCGGTGAAAAACTGTTTTTT CASSESGRGGEKLFF
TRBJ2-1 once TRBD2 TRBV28 TGTGCCAGCATCTTTAGGAGGAGGACTAGCGGGAACCCCCCCCATGAGCAGTTCTTC CASIFRRRTSGNPPHEQFF
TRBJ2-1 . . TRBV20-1 TGCAGTGCTAGCAATGAGCAGTTCTTC CSASNEQFF
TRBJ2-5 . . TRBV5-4 TGTGCCAGCAGCTTGGGGGGATTGGAGACCCAGTACTTC CASSLGGLETQYF
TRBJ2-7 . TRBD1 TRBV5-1 TGCGCCAGCAGCTTTCGGACAGGGGGGAGCTCCTACGAGCAGTACTTC CASSFRTGGSSYEQYF
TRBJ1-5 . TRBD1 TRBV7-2 TGTGCCAGCAGCCTCCGGGACAGTCTCGGGCAGCCCCAGCATTTT CASSLRDSLGQPQHF
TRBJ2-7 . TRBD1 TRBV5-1 TGCGCCAGCAGCTTGGCGGGGACAGGGGGCTACGAGCAGTACTTC CASSLAGTGGYEQYF
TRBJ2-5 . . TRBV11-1 TGTGCCAGCTGCTCTCAATGGGGGCTCTCACAAGAGACCCAGTACTTC CASCSQWGLSQETQYF
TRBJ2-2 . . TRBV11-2 TGTGCCAGCAGCTTAGAAAGCGGGGAGCTGTTTTTT CASSLESGELFF
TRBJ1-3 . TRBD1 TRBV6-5 TGTGCCAGCAGTTTCAGGGGGGTAGGAGGAAACACCATATATTTT CASSFRGVGGNTIYF
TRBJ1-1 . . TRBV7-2 TGTGCCAGCAGCTCTCAGGGTTGGACTGAAGCTTTCTTT CASSSQGWTEAFF
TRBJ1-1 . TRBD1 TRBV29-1 TGCAGCGGGCAGGGGGCGTCGAACACTGAAGCTTTCTTT CSGQGASNTEAFF
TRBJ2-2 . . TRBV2 TGTGCCAGCAGTGAAACCGGGGCGGGGGAGCTGTTTTTT CASSETGAGELFF
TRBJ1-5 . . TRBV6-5 TGTGCCAGCAGCCCGACAGCATACAATCAGCCCCAGCATTTT CASSPTAYNQPQHF
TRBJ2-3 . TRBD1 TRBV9 TGTGCCAGCAGCCTACGGGACAGGGAGGTGGATACGCAGTATTTT CASSLRDREVDTQYF
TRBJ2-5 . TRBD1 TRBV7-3 TGTGCCAGCAGCTCTACCGGGACAGGGGAAGAGACCCAGTACTTC CASSSTGTGEETQYF